These 18 T cell receptor beta chains share one sample of origin, sequenced in a study of blood T cells in healthy people across ages. The authors ran a second PCR of 7 to 11 cycles using a sample-barcoded 5' primer and a J-beta primer mix. Each CDR3 protein is one row after TCRdb ran MiXCR on the 5' RACE reads. The sample includes about 1.7 million distinct CDR3 sequences, roughly 28% of them seen just once. The sequenced sample was blood. Every receptor here comes from a woman aged 30 to 39 in good health.

Written as DNA, the CDR3 is TGTGCCAGCAGCGGACGAAGTGAGCCAGTTACGATCACAGATACGCAGTATTTT. It is translated as CASSGRSEPVTITDTQYF. This chain joins TRBV21-1 and TRBJ2-3. TRBV21-1 is labeled a pseudogene. The CDR3 covers 18 residues.

This clonotype was seen many times. This sequence joins TRBV6-5 and TRBJ2-7; 8 bases agree with TRBD2. The CDR3 is made up of 14 amino acids. The V and J ends lost 2 bases and 1 base, in that order; junction bases with no gene match: 1. The germline V gene has CDR1 MNHEY and CDR2 SVGAGI. DNA for the CDR3: TGTGCCAGCAGTTACGAGCGGGGGTCCTACGAGCAGTACTTC. Translation gives CASSYERGSYEQYF.

In its sample, this clonotype was seen a few times. The chain uses TRBV25-1 and TRBJ1-2, with D uncertain. This CDR3 spans 12 amino acids. The germline V gene encodes CDR1 MGHDK and CDR2 SYGVNS. This CDR3 reads CGLGEGNYGYTF. The CDR3, as DNA: TGTGGGCTGGGCGAGGGTAACTATGGCTACACCTTC.

This clonotype was observed many times. The gene calls are TRBV15 and TRBJ1-2, with a weak D call TRBD1 (6 bases). V was clipped by 0 bases and J by 4 bases, with 12 bases between them. CDR1 is LNHNV and CDR2 is YYDKDF in the germline V gene (reference sequence). The CDR3 extends over 15 amino acids. CDR3 sequence: CATSRDEGVFYGYTF. The CDR3 bases are TGTGCCACCAGCAGAGATGAGGGGGTCTTCTATGGCTACACCTTC.

To note about this clonotype: A read error may be the cause here, since a much bigger clone is one base away. The chain links TRBV5-6 to TRBJ2-3; 9 bases fit TRBD1. This CDR3 comprises 15 residues. In germline, CDR1 is SGHDT, CDR2 YYEEEE. The CDR3 DNA reads TGTGCCAGCAGCTTGAGGAGGACAGGGGCAGATACGCGGTATTTT. Encoded protein: CASSLRRTGADTRYF. The variable domain in full, completed from reference TRBV5-6 and TRBJ2-3, reads DAGVTQSPTHLIKTRGQQVTLRCSPKSGHDTVSWYQQALGQGPQFIFQYYEEEERQRGNFPDRFSGHQFPNYSSELNVNALLLGDSALYLCASSLRRTGADTRYFGPGTRLTVL.

The rearrangement uses TRBV20-1 and TRBJ1-2; 9 bases are shared with TRBD1. The junction had 13 bases not matched to a gene; V was cut back by 7 bases and J by 4 bases. Per germline, CDR1 DFQATT and CDR2 SNEGSKA (reference sequence). There are 15 residues in the CDR3. In DNA, the CDR3 is TGCAGTGGTCTGGCACCGGACAGGGGTCTCTATGGCTACACCTTC. Protein product: CSGLAPDRGLYGYTF.

The chain employs TRBV29-1 and TRBJ1-5; D not certain. V gave up 4 bases and J gave up 0 bases, with 10 bases separating them. Germline assignment: CDR1 SQVTM and CDR2 ANQGSEA. CDR3 length: 14 residues. CDR3 nucleotide sequence: TGCAGCGTTGCTGGTGGACTTAGCAATCAGCCCCAGCATTTT. Translated: CSVAGGLSNQPQHF.

The genes are TRBV27 and TRBJ1-2, with TRBD1 matching 9 bases. The CDR3 spans 16 residues. J was trimmed by 8 bases and V by 5 bases; bases with no gene match: 15. Germline CDR1 reads MNHEY; CDR2 reads SMNVEV (reference sequence). CDR3 nucleotides: TGTGCCAGCAGTCCTTCAGGACAACAGGGGGCCCGGGGCTACACCTTC. Its protein is CASSPSGQQGARGYTF.

The chain carries TRBV12-3 or TRBV12-4 and TRBJ1-1, with 8 bases that match TRBD1. The CDR3 consists of 17 residues. The V segment lost 6 bases and the J segment 1 base; nucleotides outside the gene matches: 13. This CDR3 is CASSLYLFGTGNTEAFF. The DNA of the CDR3 is TGTGCCAGCAGCTTATACTTGTTCGGGACAGGGAACACTGAAGCTTTCTTT.

This clonotype was recorded many times. This rearrangement joins TRBV5-5 to TRBJ2-1, with 7 nucleotides matching TRBD1. This CDR3 spans 15 amino acids. Germline-derived CDR1 and CDR2 are SGHKS and YYEKEE (reference sequence). The junction had 11 bases not matched to a gene; V was cut back by 1 base and J by 10 bases. The CDR3 region has the DNA TGTGCCAGCAGCTTGTCGGGGACAGCGGTTATCGAGCAGTTCTTC. Its protein is CASSLSGTAVIEQFF.

This clonotype was found many times. The chain combines TRBV4-1 with TRBJ2-7, with TRBD1 as a possible D gene (5 bases). V lost 3 bases and J 6 bases, leaving 18 bases between the germline ends. The length of the CDR3 is 15 residues. CDR1 is MGHRA and CDR2 is YSYEKL in the germline V gene. CDR3 in amino acids: CASSQNSSPGSEQYF. CDR3 nucleotides: TGCGCCAGCAGCCAGAACTCCAGCCCAGGGTCCGAGCAGTACTTC.

This chain links TRBV20-1 with TRBJ2-5; D not certain. This CDR3 has 14 amino acids. Germline CDR1 is DFQATT and CDR2 is SNEGSKA (reference sequence). Trimming left V 0 bases short and J 5 bases short, with 13 bases between. The CDR3 region is CSARDIGDGETQYF. In nucleotides, the CDR3 is TGCAGTGCTAGAGATATTGGTGACGGGGAGACCCAGTACTTC.

The J gene is TRBJ1-2, the V gene TRBV2; 7 bases match TRBD1. Unmatched junction bases numbered 9, after V lost 7 bases and J lost 7 bases. This CDR3 spans 13 amino acids. Germline CDR1 and CDR2: SNHLY and FYNNEI. CDR3 DNA: TGTGCCAGCAACAAGGGGGCCCGGAGTGGCTACACCTTC. Translating gives CASNKGARSGYTF.

The chain uses TRBV2 and TRBJ2-1, with no clear D. The CDR3 is 15 amino acids. Germline CDR1 is SNHLY and CDR2 is FYNNEI. The V and J ends lost 4 bases and 0 bases respectively, with 10 bases between them. The CDR3 reads CASSGPQSSYNEQFF. CDR3 sequence (DNA): TGTGCCAGCAGTGGGCCCCAGAGCTCCTACAATGAGCAGTTCTTC.

In the case of this clonotype: A read error is likely, as this CDR3 ends without the conserved phenylalanine or tryptophan. V usage is TRBV7-2 and J usage is TRBJ1-2; D is possibly TRBD1 (5 bases). This CDR3 comprises 14 residues. V lost 0 bases and J lost 5, with 10 bases in between. Germline values: CDR1 SGHTA, CDR2 FQGNSA. As DNA, the CDR3 is TGTGCCAGCAGCTTAGCCAGGGCGGGTTATGGCTACACCTGC. Amino acids: CASSLARAGYGYTC.

This clonotype was counted ten times or more. The DNA for the CDR3 is TGTGCCAGCAGCTTAGGTAGCGGCTATGAGCAGTTCTTC. As protein: CASSLGSGYEQFF. The rearrangement joins TRBV7-9 to TRBJ2-1; D may be TRBD2 (6 bases). The CDR3 has 13 amino acids. With 1 base removed from V and 8 bases from J, the gap between germline ends came to 9 bases. Germline loops: CDR1 SEHNR, CDR2 FQNEAQ (reference sequence).

The CDR3 is CASSPRQHNEQYF. CDR3 sequence (DNA): TGTGCCAGCAGCCCCAGACAGCACAATGAGCAGTACTTC. The chain is built from TRBV7-2 and TRBJ2-5, with D possibly matching TRBD1 (5 bases). This CDR3 is built from 13 residues. Looked up from germline, CDR1 is SGHTA and CDR2 is FQGNSA. Trimming stripped 5 bases from V and 11 bases from J, with 18 bases between.

This sequence joins TRBV28 and TRBJ2-5; D ambiguous. This CDR3 contains 14 residues. CDR1 MDHEN and CDR2 SYDVKM come from the germline V gene. V lost 7 bases, J lost 2 bases, and 14 bases lay in between. As DNA, the CDR3 is TGTGCCAGCACCCAAATTGGCATGCAAGAGACCCAGTACTTC. Translation: CASTQIGMQETQYF.